This entry features one TCR beta chain sequence. What it binds is not known. The data belong to a study of chemoradiotherapy in HPV16-positive cancers. Study-wide results and caveats: Functional assays defining HPV-specific T cells used only two HPV16-positive patients. Non-HPV-specific T cells did not expand in tumors during treatment, whereas candidate HPV-specific clones and E7-related motifs did.

Germline loops: CDR1 SGHRS, CDR2 YFSETQ. The CDR3 covers 15 residues. V lost 4 bases and J lost 4; bases outside the gene matches: 9. Assay: immunoSEQ multiplex PCR; the TCRdb copy retains only in-frame clones and omits some. Among 25,000 to 30,000 clones listed, 91% were seen once. The specimen comprised blood, sampled from a patient who underwent chemoradiotherapy. The receptor comes from a human donor with HPV-associated anogenital cancer. The V gene is TRBV5-1, the J gene TRBJ2-3; TRBD1 aligns across 7 bases. CDR3 DNA: TGCGCCAGCAGCACCCGACAGGGCGGCGCAGATACGCAGTATTTT. Its translation: CASSTRQGGADTQYF.